Each of the 25 T cell receptor beta chains below was sequenced from the same sample in a study of molecular identifiers for immune sequencing clone quantification. TCRdb reanalysed the PCR reads using MiXCR and keeps one entry per CDR3 protein. The sample lists around 70,000 distinct CDR3 sequences, about a fifth seen once, with 1.5% to 1.8% in the top ten. The sample consisted of naive CD8+ T cells from blood, with Jurkat cell RNA spiked in. Subset defined: FACS-sorted CD8+CD4-CCR7+CD45RA+ naive T cells. Receptor source: a human donor in good health. Some libraries in this study had Jurkat cell RNA spiked in.

In this sample, this clonotype turned up many times. This chain links TRBV14 with TRBJ1-4; possibly TRBD1 for D (5 bases). This CDR3 region has 16 residues. Trimming took 4 bases from V and 6 from J, leaving 18 bases between them. Per the germline V gene, CDR1 is SGHDN and CDR2 is FVKESK. CDR3 protein: CASSPTMGPEDEKLFF. CDR3 nucleotide sequence: TGTGCCAGCAGCCCAACGATGGGACCGGAGGATGAAAAACTGTTTTTT.

This clonotype occurred many times. The rearrangement links TRBV20-1 to TRBJ2-2; D may be TRBD1 (5 bases). Trimming cost V 6 bases and J 3 bases, with 11 bases left between them. The CDR3 sequence is 13 residues long. Looked up from germline, CDR1 is DFQATT and CDR2 is SNEGSKA (reference sequence). DNA of the CDR3: TGCAGTGCCACACAGGAAGACACCGGGGAGCTGTTTTTT. Translated: CSATQEDTGELFF.

This clonotype was observed a handful of times. This may stem from a read error, because a much larger clone lies one nucleotide away. No conserved phenylalanine or tryptophan is present at the end of the CDR3, so a read error is the likely explanation. V is TRBV4-1 and J is TRBJ2-1; D is possibly TRBD1 (6 bases). This CDR3 contains 17 residues. With 3 bases removed from V and 0 bases from J, the gap between germline ends came to 15 bases. Germline V gene sequence: CDR1 MGHRA, CDR2 YSYEKL. The CDR3 region is CASSQGAGIFSYNEQFL. CDR3 in DNA: TGCGCCAGCAGCCAGGGGGCAGGGATATTCTCCTACAATGAGCAGTTCCTC.

In regard to this clonotype: This may come from a read error, since a much larger clone is one base off. V usage is TRBV2 and J usage is TRBJ1-1, with TRBD1 matching 10 bases. This CDR3 has 15 residues. Germline V gene lookup returns CDR1 SNHLY and CDR2 FYNNEI. Here the CDR3 DNA reads TGTGCCGGTCGAGACGCCGGGACAGGGGACACTGGAGCTTTCTTT. The encoded protein is CAGRDAGTGDTGAFF.

This clonotype was found many times. The chain has TRBV29-1 and TRBJ2-2; 11 positions match TRBD1. V lost 6 bases and J lost 1; bases outside the gene matches: 4. From germline, CDR1 is SQVTM and CDR2 ANQGSEA. The CDR3 has 15 residues. CDR3 sequence: CSVEDRGLNTGELFF. The CDR3 DNA follows: TGCAGCGTCGAGGACAGGGGGCTGAACACCGGGGAGCTGTTTTTT.

This clonotype was observed at least ten times. The chain has TRBV10-3 and TRBJ2-3; 10 bases match TRBD2. The CDR3 spans 17 residues. Germline-derived CDR1 and CDR2 are ENHRY and SYGVKD. Germline trimming cut 2 bases from V and 3 bases from J; bases unmatched to any gene: 8. The CDR3 region has the DNA TGTGCCATCAGTGAGATGGCTAGCGGGAGTGTTACAGATACGCAGTATTTT. This encodes CAISEMASGSVTDTQYF.

This clonotype was seen ten or more times. V gene TRBV6-1 combines with J gene TRBJ1-5; D is possibly TRBD1 (6 bases). The CDR3 contains 14 residues. In germline, CDR1 is MNHNS, CDR2 SASEGT. V lost 3 bases to trimming and J lost 6 bases, with 12 bases between them. CDR3 region: CASSDTQGIQPQHF. Here the CDR3 DNA reads TGTGCCAGCAGTGATACCCAGGGGATTCAGCCCCAGCATTTT.

Many counts were recorded for this clonotype. The chain carries TRBV5-5 and TRBJ2-2; D is uncertain. The germline V and J ends were trimmed by 1 base and 2 bases, with 9 bases remaining between them. The CDR3 totals 15 residues. Germline CDR1 is SGHKS and CDR2 is YYEKEE (reference sequence). DNA of the CDR3: TGTGCCAGCAGCTTGTGGCATTTTAACACCGGGGAGCTGTTTTTT. Its protein product is CASSLWHFNTGELFF.

This clonotype appeared many times. The chain combines TRBV7-9 with TRBJ1-3, with D uncertain. Deletions cut 2 bases from V and 4 bases from J, with 6 bases between. The germline gives CDR1 SEHNR, CDR2 FQNEAQ (reference sequence). The CDR3 has 13 residues. CDR3 amino acids: CASSLLLGNTIYF. CDR3 nucleotides: TGTGCCAGCAGCTTACTCTTGGGAAACACCATATATTTT. Based on the CDR3 plus reference TRBV7-9 and TRBJ1-3, the full variable domain is DTGVSQNPRHKITKRGQNVTFRCDPISEHNRLYWYRQTLGQGPEFLTYFQNEAQLEKSRLLSDRFSAERPKGSFSTLEIQRTEQGDSAMYLCASSLLLGNTIYFGEGSWLTVV.

As for this clonotype: Since a much larger clone is just one base distant, this may be a read error. This chain connects TRBV7-8 to TRBJ1-2; a weak D match, TRBD1 (6 bases). Trimming removed 6 bases at V and 6 bases at J, with 20 bases between. Germline lookup yields CDR1 SGHVS and CDR2 FQNEAQ. This CDR3 comprises 15 residues. The CDR3 spells CASRDTPGGAHGYTF. The CDR3 DNA sequence: TGTGCCAGCAGGGATACGCCCGGGGGGGCCCATGGCTACACCTTC.

On this clonotype: With a much larger clone just one base away, this may be a read error. The V call is TRBV7-8, the J call TRBJ1-2; tentative D call: TRBD1 (6 bases). Germline CDR1 is SGHVS and CDR2 is FQNEAQ. This CDR3 has 15 amino acids. V was pared by 5 bases and J by 1 base, with 14 bases between. For the CDR3, the DNA is TGTGCCAGCAGCCCAGGGACAAGGGGTAACTATGGCTACACCTTC. Protein: CASSPGTRGNYGYTF.

This clonotype turned up a few times. A much larger clone differs by one base, so this may be a read error. The chain combines TRBV20-1 with TRBJ1-1; weak D call: TRBD1 (5 bases). Germline CDR1 is DFQATT and CDR2 is SNEGSKA (reference sequence). The CDR3 sequence is 16 residues long. For the CDR3, the DNA is TGCGGTGCTAGAGATATCCAGGGAGGATGGATCGCTGAAGCTTTCTTT. This sequence encodes CGARDIQGGWIAEAFF.

This clonotype came up many times. The chain couples TRBV7-9 to TRBJ2-3; TRBD2 matches at 12 bases. Germline assignment: CDR1 SEHNR and CDR2 FQNEAQ (reference sequence). The V and J ends lost 5 bases and 0 bases, in that order; junction bases with no gene match: 9. CDR3 size: 18 residues. CDR3 bases: TGTGCCAGCAGCCCGCCTAGCGGGAGGGCCTTTAGCACAGATACGCAGTATTTT. Protein product: CASSPPSGRAFSTDTQYF.

This clonotype was counted a few times. V gene TRBV20-1 combines with J gene TRBJ2-1; D is unresolved. This CDR3 is 14 amino acids long. V was trimmed by 2 bases and J by 0 bases, leaving 8 bases between them. Germline CDR1 is DFQATT and CDR2 is SNEGSKA (reference sequence). The CDR3 nucleotides read TGCAGTGCTAGAACCCCCGTCTCCTACAATGAGCAGTTCTTC. This sequence encodes CSARTPVSYNEQFF.

The rearrangement links TRBV28 to TRBJ2-7; D gene ambiguous. CDR3 length: 14 amino acids. CDR1 is MDHEN and CDR2 is SYDVKM in the germline V gene. V was clipped by 3 bases and J by 2 bases, with 11 bases between them. The CDR3, as DNA: TGTGCCAGCAGTTTCGGAGAGAACCCCTACGAGCAGTACTTC. Translated: CASSFGENPYEQYF.

Many counts were recorded for this clonotype. V usage is TRBV28 and J usage is TRBJ2-2, with D perhaps matching TRBD2 (6 bases). CDR3 length equals 13 residues. Per the germline V gene, CDR1 is MDHEN and CDR2 is SYDVKM. With 8 bases removed from V and 4 bases from J, the gap between germline ends came to 11 bases. This chain's CDR3 is CASVRGGTGELFF. The CDR3 nucleotides read TGTGCCAGCGTAAGGGGAGGCACCGGGGAGCTGTTTTTT.

Ten or more counts support this clonotype. The rearrangement joins TRBV7-3 to TRBJ2-3; D is tentatively TRBD1 or TRBD2 (5 bases each). The V gene lost 1 base and the J gene lost 0 bases, with 20 bases spanning the gap. Germline-derived CDR1 and CDR2 are SGHTA and FQGTGA. The CDR3 is 19 residues long. Here the CDR3 DNA reads TGTGCCAGCAGCTTAAGGGCCTCGTCCTTGGGACCCAGCACAGATACGCAGTATTTT. Translating it yields CASSLRASSLGPSTDTQYF.

Comments on this clonotype: A read error may explain this, as a much larger clone is one base away. This chain uses TRBV27 with TRBJ2-7; 9 nucleotides line up with TRBD1. With 5 bases clipped from V and 3 bases from J, the junction kept 5 bases outside the gene matches. This CDR3 spans 14 amino acids. Germline-derived CDR1 and CDR2 are MNHEY and SMNVEV (reference sequence). CDR3 protein: CASSRGTGIYEQYF. CDR3 nucleotide sequence: TGTGCCAGCAGTAGAGGGACAGGGATCTACGAGCAGTACTTC.

The gene calls are TRBV13 and TRBJ2-1; 9 bases fit TRBD2. The CDR3 runs to 19 residues. V gave up 4 bases and J gave up 2 bases; unmatched junction bases: 15. The germline V gene encodes CDR1 PRHDT and CDR2 FYEKMQ (reference sequence). The CDR3 coding sequence is TGTGCCAGCAGCTCGAAGCTGATAGCGGGAGTGGGTCCCTACAATGAGCAGTTCTTC. Translated, it gives CASSSKLIAGVGPYNEQFF.

This clonotype was observed at least ten times. This rearrangement joins TRBV7-9 to TRBJ2-7; D is perhaps TRBD1 or TRBD2 (5 bases each). The V gene's germline CDR1 is SEHNR and CDR2 FQNEAQ (reference sequence). Trimming took 5 bases from V and 7 from J, leaving 12 bases between them. The CDR3 is made up of 12 amino acids. In DNA, the CDR3 is TGTGCCAGCAGCCCGGGACCGCAAGAGCAGTACTTC. This translates into CASSPGPQEQYF.

A remark on this clonotype: A read error may be the cause here, since a much bigger clone is one base away. CDR3 sequence (DNA): TGTGCCACCAGCACGCAAACCGCAGATACGCAGTATTTT. The encoded protein is CATSTQTADTQYF. V and J are TRBV15 and TRBJ2-3; D is unresolved. The length of the CDR3 is 13 residues. Germline lookup yields CDR1 LNHNV and CDR2 YYDKDF (reference sequence). The germline V and J ends were trimmed by 4 bases and 4 bases, with 9 bases remaining between them.

J is TRBJ1-2 and V is TRBV5-6, with 7 bases identical to TRBD1. The CDR3 sequence is 14 residues long. V dropped 3 bases and J dropped 12; count of bases not matched to a gene: 14. In germline, CDR1 is SGHDT, CDR2 YYEEEE. This chain's CDR3 is CASSWIRDRLLHTF. The DNA for the CDR3 is TGTGCCAGCAGCTGGATCCGGGACAGACTTCTCCACACCTTC.

At least ten counts were recorded for this clonotype. The chain couples TRBV7-9 to TRBJ2-2; weak D call: TRBD2 (5 bases). The CDR3 has 17 amino acids. Per the germline V gene, CDR1 is SEHNR and CDR2 is FQNEAQ (reference sequence). Trimming shortened V by 4 bases and J by 0 bases, and 15 bases separated the two germline ends. This chain's CDR3 is CASSSPTGKPNTGELFF. CDR3 DNA: TGTGCCAGCAGCTCCCCGACGGGGAAACCGAACACCGGGGAGCTGTTTTTT.

This clonotype was seen many times. J is TRBJ1-2 and V is TRBV7-3; D is unclear. The CDR3 is made up of 15 amino acids. CDR1 SGHTA and CDR2 FQGTGA come from the germline V gene. DNA for the CDR3: TGTCCCACCCTAGTCCCCGGACGGGGTGACTATGGCTACACCTTC. Translating it yields CPTLVPGRGDYGYTF.

This clonotype was counted ten times or more. The CDR3 sequence is CASSQGLSGRQGPYEQYF. The DNA of the CDR3 is TGCGCCAGCAGCCAAGGGCTCTCGGGGAGACAGGGACCCTACGAGCAGTACTTC. This chain links TRBV4-1 with TRBJ2-7; TRBD1 matches at 7 bases. CDR3 length: 18 amino acids. The ends lost 1 base at V and 2 bases at J; junction bases unmatched: 14. The germline V gene encodes CDR1 MGHRA and CDR2 YSYEKL.